This T cell receptor (beta chain) was captured by sequencing in a study of T-cell reconstitution after alpha-beta-depleted transplantation in children (TCRdb year 2016). Turning to the overall study: Using TCR repertoire profiling, the study followed T-cell immune reconstitution in a quantitative way in children after TCRalphabeta/CD19-depleted allogeneic hematopoietic cell transplantation.

This clonotype was observed a few times. Its antigen is still unknown. Per-base qualities were not stored, and no clone one base away is much larger. This sample's treatment or condition label indicates: allogeneic hematopoietic cell transplantation with graft depleted of TCRalphabeta T cells and CD19 B cells. Transplant recipients were children who received TCRalphabeta/CD19-depleted allogeneic hematopoietic cell grafts. Taken from the germline V gene, the CDR1 and CDR2 loops are MDHEN and SYDVKM. The CDR3 goes from the cysteine to the phenylalanine over 17 residues. CDR3 DNA only is kept here, 51 bases in frame from base 1. V trim: 6 bases; J trim: 9 bases; unmatched bases: 17. The receptor library was made with PCR. TCRdb records Illumina HiSeq 2500 as the sequencer. Molecular barcoding was employed in the preparation of TCR libraries, with unique molecular identifiers being used to normalize TCRbeta repertoire quantification. Clones were called with MiXCR by TCRdb after fastp trimmed the public reads at Q25, and only in-frame beta chains were retained. Entries are consolidated by CDR3 protein sequence, retaining the most common genes and DNA. For this sample the table gives roughly 790,000 distinct CDR3 sequences, of which roughly 15% were detected only once. The biggest ten clones account for roughly 4.8% of the sample.

On the study overall, not on this receptor specifically: In some patients, high TCRbeta diversity at day 60 was attributed to recipient T cells and intrathymic progenitors that had survived conditioning. Over subsequent months, a decline in hyperexpanded clone frequencies was noted, and after one year, T-cell counts and TCRbeta diversity were mostly ascribed to newly produced T cells. The apparently early recovery of alphabetaT-cell counts about two months after transplant reportedly depended on only several hundred rapidly expanded clones that came from non-depleted graft cells.

This receptor chain uses TRBV28 and TRBJ2-1, and 10 junctional nucleotides match TRBD2. The sequenced sample was PBMCs, mostly from graft donor cells, obtained 360 days after TCRalphabeta/CD19-depleted stem cell transplant. The TCR originated in a male patient between 10 and 17 years old who had a stem cell transplant for acute lymphoblastic leukemia, so the T cells may come from the graft donor. The CDR3 reads CASSPGWLAGEGGEQFF. The DNA is TGTGCCAGCAGCCCCGGTTGGCTAGCGGGAGAGGGGGGTGAGCAGTTCTTC.